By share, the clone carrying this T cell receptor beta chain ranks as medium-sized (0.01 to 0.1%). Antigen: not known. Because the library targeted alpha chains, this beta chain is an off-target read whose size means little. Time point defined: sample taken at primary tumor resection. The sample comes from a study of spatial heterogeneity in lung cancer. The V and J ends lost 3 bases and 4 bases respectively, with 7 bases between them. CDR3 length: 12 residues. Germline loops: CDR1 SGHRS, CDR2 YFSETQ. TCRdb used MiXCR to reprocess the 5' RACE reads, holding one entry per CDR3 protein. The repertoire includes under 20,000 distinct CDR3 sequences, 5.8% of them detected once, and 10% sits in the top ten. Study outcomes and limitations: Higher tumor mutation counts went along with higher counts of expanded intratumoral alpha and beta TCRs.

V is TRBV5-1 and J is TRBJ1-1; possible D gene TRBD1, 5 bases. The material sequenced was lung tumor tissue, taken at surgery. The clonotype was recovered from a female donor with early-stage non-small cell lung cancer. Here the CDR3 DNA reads TGCGCCAGCAGCTCGCAGGGCACTGAAGCTTTCTTT. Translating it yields CASSSQGTEAFF.